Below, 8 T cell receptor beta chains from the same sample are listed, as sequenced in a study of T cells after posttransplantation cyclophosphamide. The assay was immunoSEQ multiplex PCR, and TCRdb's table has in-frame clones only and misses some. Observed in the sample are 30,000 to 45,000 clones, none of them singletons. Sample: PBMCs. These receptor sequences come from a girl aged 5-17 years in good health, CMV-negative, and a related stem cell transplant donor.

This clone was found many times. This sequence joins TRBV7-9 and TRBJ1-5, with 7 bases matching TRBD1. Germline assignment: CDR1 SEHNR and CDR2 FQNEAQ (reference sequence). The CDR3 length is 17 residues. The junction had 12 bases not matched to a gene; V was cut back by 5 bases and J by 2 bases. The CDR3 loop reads CASSESQGGIGNQPQHF. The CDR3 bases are TGTGCCAGCAGCGAATCCCAGGGGGGCATTGGCAATCAGCCCCAGCATTTT.

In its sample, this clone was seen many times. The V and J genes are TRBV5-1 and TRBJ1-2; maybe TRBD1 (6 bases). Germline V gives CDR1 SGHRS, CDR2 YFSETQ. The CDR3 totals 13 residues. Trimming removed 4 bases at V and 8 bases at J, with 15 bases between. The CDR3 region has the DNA TGCGCCAGCAGCCAAAACAGGGTTAGAGGCTACACCTTC. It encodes CASSQNRVRGYTF.

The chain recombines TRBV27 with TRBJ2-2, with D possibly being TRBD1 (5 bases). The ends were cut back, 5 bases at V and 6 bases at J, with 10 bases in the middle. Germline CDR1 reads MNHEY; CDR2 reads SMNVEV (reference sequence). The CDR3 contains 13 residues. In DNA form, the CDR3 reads TGTGCCAGCAGTAGGGGTCCTCCCGGGGAGCTGTTTTTT. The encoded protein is CASSRGPPGELFF.

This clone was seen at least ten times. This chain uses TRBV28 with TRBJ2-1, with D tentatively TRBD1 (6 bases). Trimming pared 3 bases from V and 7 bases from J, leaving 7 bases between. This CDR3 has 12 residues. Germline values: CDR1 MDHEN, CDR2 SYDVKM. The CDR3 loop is CASSLQGNEQFF. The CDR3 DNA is TGTGCCAGCAGTTTGCAGGGGAATGAGCAGTTCTTC. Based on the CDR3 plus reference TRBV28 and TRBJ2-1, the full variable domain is DVKVTQSSRYLVKRTGEKVFLECVQDMDHENMFWYRQDPGLGLRLIYFSYDVKMKEKGDIPEGYSVSREKKERFSLILESASTNQTSMYLCASSLQGNEQFFGPGTRLTVL.

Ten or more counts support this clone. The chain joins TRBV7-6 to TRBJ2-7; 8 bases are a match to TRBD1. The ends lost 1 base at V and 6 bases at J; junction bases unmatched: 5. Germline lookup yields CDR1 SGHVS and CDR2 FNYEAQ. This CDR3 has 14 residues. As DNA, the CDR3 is TGTGCCAGCAGCTTAGGACAGGGGCCCTCCGAGCAGTACTTC. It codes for CASSLGQGPSEQYF.

Written as DNA, the CDR3 is TGCAGCGTTGACATAGACAGGGGGCTCCAAGTCGCCTACAATGAGCAGTTCTTC. Translation: CSVDIDRGLQVAYNEQFF. This chain connects TRBV29-1 to TRBJ2-1, with 10 bases identical to TRBD1. CDR3 length: 18 residues. Germline V gives CDR1 SQVTM, CDR2 ANQGSEA. Trimming cost V 3 bases and J 2 bases; bases outside gene matches: 13.

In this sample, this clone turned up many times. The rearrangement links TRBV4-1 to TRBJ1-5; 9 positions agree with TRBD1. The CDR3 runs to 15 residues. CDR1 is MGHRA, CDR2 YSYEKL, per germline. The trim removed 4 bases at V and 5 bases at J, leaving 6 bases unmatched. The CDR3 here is CASSPIWTGDQPQHF. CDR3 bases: TGCGCCAGCAGCCCCATCTGGACAGGGGATCAGCCCCAGCATTTT.

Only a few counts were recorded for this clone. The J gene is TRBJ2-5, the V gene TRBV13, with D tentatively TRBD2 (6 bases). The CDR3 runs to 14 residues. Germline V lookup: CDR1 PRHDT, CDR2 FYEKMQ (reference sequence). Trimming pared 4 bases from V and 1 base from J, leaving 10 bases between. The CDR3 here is CASSSSGLQETQYF. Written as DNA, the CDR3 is TGTGCCAGCAGCTCAAGCGGGCTCCAAGAGACCCAGTACTTC.